This is a list of T cell receptor beta chains from one sample in a study of regulatory T cells in long-lasting Graves disease. TCRdb itself ran the multiplex PCR reads through MiXCR, one entry per CDR3 protein. This sample has approximately 250,000 distinct CDR3 sequences, with approximately 16% found just once. Sequenced material: peripheral blood mononuclear cells (PBMCs), taken at new diagnosis, from a patient treated with antithyroid drugs. The source is a female donor with Graves disease. The CDR3 runs from the conserved cysteine through the conserved F or W. A D gene is named only where the DNA matches it firmly. Only some rows state a clone size, as once, few, many or a class for expanded clones.

J	size	V	D	CDR3	DNA
TRBJ1-6	few	TRBV7-9	TRBD1	CASSAAAGGSYNSPLHF	TGTGCCAGCAGCGCCGCTGCAGGGGGCTCCTATAATTCACCCCTCCACTTT
TRBJ1-4	many	TRBV3-1	.	CASSQRGGAGEEKLFF	TGTGCCAGCAGCCAAAGAGGTGGGGCAGGGGAAGAAAAACTGTTTTTT
TRBJ2-5	many	TRBV20-1	TRBD1	CSAISGTGGETQYF	TGCAGTGCTATTTCCGGGACAGGAGGAGAGACCCAGTACTTC
TRBJ2-1	.	TRBV11-2	.	CASSEGRSGPSYNEQFF	TGTGCCAGCAGTGAGGGCCGTAGCGGACCTTCCTACAATGAGCAGTTCTTC
TRBJ2-6	many	TRBV6-1	TRBD1	CASSPGTGVSGANVLTF	TGTGCCAGCAGCCCAGGGACAGGGGTATCAGGGGCCAACGTCCTGACTTTC
TRBJ2-1	many	TRBV3-1	.	CASSQDGGGYNEQFF	TGTGCCAGCAGCCAAGATGGTGGAGGTTACAATGAGCAGTTCTTC
TRBJ2-7	many	TRBV28	TRBD1	CASSLLQGAYEQYF	TGTGCCAGCAGTTTGCTACAGGGGGCCTACGAGCAGTACTTC
TRBJ2-5	few	TRBV6-1	TRBD1	CASKRQGIGYQETQYF	TGTGCCAGCAAACGACAGGGGATCGGCTACCAAGAGACCCAGTACTTC
TRBJ2-5	many	TRBV18	TRBD1	CASSPDRAEETQYF	TGTGCCAGCTCGCCGGACAGGGCGGAAGAGACCCAGTACTTC
TRBJ2-3	many	TRBV3-1	TRBD2	CASSQATTGSGTSTDTQYF	TGTGCCAGCAGCCAAGCTACTACTGGGAGCGGGACGAGCACAGATACGCAGTATTTT
TRBJ2-7	many	TRBV19	TRBD2	CASSIRREASEQYF	TGTGCCAGTAGTATAAGGCGGGAGGCCTCCGAGCAGTACTTC
TRBJ2-7	many	TRBV15	TRBD1	CATSAHPGQVPSYEQYF	TGTGCCACCAGCGCCCACCCCGGACAGGTGCCCTCCTACGAGCAGTACTTC
TRBJ1-1	many	TRBV4-1	.	CASSQNNRVEAFF	TGCGCCAGCAGCCAAAATAACAGGGTGGAAGCTTTCTTT
TRBJ2-5	many	TRBV7-2	TRBD2	CASSRLGGVETQYF	TGTGCCAGCAGCCGCCTTGGGGGGGTAGAGACCCAGTACTTC